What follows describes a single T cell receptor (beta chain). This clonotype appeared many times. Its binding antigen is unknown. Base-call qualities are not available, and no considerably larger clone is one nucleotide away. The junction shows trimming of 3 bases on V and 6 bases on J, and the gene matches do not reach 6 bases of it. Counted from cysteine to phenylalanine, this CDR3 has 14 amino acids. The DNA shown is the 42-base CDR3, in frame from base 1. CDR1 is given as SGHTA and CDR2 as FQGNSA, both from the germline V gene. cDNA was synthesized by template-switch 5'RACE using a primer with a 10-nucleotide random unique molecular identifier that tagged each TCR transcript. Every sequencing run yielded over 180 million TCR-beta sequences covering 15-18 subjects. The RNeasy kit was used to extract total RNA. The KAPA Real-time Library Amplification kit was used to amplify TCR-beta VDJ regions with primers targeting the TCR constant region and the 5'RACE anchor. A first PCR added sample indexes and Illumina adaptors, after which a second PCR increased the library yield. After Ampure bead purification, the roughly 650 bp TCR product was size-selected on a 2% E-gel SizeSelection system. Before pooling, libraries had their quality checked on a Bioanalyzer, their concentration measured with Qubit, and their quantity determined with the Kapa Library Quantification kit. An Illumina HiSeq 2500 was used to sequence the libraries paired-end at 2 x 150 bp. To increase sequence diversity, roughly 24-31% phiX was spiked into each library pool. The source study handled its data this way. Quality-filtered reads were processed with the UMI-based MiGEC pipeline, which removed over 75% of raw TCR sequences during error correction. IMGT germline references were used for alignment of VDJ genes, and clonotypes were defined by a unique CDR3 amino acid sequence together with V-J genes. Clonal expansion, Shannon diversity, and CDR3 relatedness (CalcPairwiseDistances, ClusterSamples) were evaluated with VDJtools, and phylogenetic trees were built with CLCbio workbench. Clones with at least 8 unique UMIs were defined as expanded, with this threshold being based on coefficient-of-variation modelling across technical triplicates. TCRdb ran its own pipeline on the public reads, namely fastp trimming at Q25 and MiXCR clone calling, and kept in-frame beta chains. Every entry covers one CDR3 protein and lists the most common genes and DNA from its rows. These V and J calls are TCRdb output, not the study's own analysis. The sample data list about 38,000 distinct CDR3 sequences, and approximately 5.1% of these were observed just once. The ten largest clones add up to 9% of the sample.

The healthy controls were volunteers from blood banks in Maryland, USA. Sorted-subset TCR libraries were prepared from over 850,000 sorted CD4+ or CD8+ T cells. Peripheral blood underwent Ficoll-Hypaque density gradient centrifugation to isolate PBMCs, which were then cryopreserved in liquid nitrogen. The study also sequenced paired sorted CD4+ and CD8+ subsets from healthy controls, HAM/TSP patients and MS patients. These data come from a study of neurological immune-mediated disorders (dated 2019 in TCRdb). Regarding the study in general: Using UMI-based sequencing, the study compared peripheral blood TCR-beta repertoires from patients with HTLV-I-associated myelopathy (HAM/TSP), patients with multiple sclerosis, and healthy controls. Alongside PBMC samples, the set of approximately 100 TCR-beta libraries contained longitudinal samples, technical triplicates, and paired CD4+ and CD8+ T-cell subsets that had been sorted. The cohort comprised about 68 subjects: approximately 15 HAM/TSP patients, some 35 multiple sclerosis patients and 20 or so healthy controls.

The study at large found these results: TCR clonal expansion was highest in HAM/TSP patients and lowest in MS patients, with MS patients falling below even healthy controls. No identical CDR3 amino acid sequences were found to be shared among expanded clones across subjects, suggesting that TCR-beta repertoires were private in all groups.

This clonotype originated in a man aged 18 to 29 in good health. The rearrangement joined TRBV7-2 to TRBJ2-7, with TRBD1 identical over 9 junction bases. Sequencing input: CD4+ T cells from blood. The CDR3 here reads CASSLDRGGREQYF. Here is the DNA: TGTGCCAGCAGCTTGGACAGGGGTGGACGCGAGCAGTACTTC. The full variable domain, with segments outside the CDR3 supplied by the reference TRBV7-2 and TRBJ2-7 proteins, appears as GAGVSQSPSNKVTEKGKDVELRCDPISGHTALYWYRQSLGQGLEFLIYFQGNSAPDKSGLPSDRFSAERTGGSVSTLTIQRTQQEDSAVYLCASSLDRGGREQYFGPGTRLTVT.